One TCR beta chain is described in this entry. The record originates from a study of T cell changes during pregnancy in multiple sclerosis. Generated by immunoSEQ multiplex PCR, the TCRdb table keeps only in-frame clones and is missing some. This sample has about 57,000 clones, with 91% found just once. CDR3 length: 14 amino acids. V lost 6 bases, J lost 4 bases, and 7 bases stayed unmatched. CDR1 MGHDK and CDR2 SYGVNS come from the germline V gene. The chain carries TRBV25-1 and TRBJ2-7; 9 nucleotides align to TRBD1. The TCR originated in a female donor in good health, enrolled as a control in a pregnancy study. This specimen was peripheral blood, taken after pregnancy. The CDR3 here is CASSPGQGLYEQYF. CDR3 bases: TGTGCCAGCAGCCCGGGACAGGGACTATACGAGCAGTACTTC.